This passage covers 9 T cell receptor beta chains from one sample sequenced in a study of blood T cell repertoires in COVID-19. Repertoires were generated with immunoSEQ multiplex PCR, while TCRdb's copy carries only in-frame clones and drops some. This sample has about 54,000 clones, with more than 70% found just once. The source material was peripheral blood. These receptors all stem from a man aged 35 to 55 with active COVID-19.

J is TRBJ2-2 and V is TRBV27; 7 nucleotides agree with TRBD2. After removal of 0 bases from V and 2 bases from J, the junction contained 3 bases not matched to a gene. The CDR3 totals 16 residues. The V gene's germline CDR1 is MNHEY and CDR2 SMNVEV (reference sequence). CDR3 amino acids: CASSLSTSLNTGELFF. The CDR3 DNA reads TGTGCCAGCAGTTTATCGACTAGCCTCAACACCGGGGAGCTGTTTTTT.

Points on this clone: The germline gene is not matched at one end of the junction; a read error may be the cause. The chain recombines TRBV5-4 with TRBJ2-1, with a weak D call TRBD1 (5 bases). The CDR3 extends over 13 amino acids. In germline, CDR1 is SGHNT, CDR2 YYREEE (reference sequence). The CDR3 spells CASSLERGRVEIF. DNA for the CDR3: TGTGCCAGCAGCTTGGAAAGGGGCCGGGTAGAGATCTTC.

The chain employs TRBV5-6 and TRBJ2-1, with TRBD1 matching over 9 bases. Germline V CDR1 and CDR2: SGHDT, YYEEEE. The trim removed 2 bases at V and 7 bases at J, leaving 4 bases unmatched. The CDR3 runs 14 residues. CDR3 amino acids: CASSFTGGGNEQFF. The DNA of the CDR3 is TGTGCCAGCAGCTTTACAGGGGGCGGAAATGAGCAGTTCTTC.

This chain uses TRBV27 with TRBJ1-1, with 8 bases lining up with TRBD1. The germline CDR1 and CDR2 sequences are MNHEY and SMNVEV (reference sequence). J lost 3 bases, V lost 6 bases, and 9 bases had no gene match. The length of the CDR3 is 15 residues. The CDR3 spells CASRLTGGRDTEAFF. CDR3 DNA: TGTGCCAGCAGACTTACAGGGGGGCGGGACACTGAAGCTTTCTTT.

The genes are TRBV9 and TRBJ1-2; 9 positions agree with TRBD1. The germline V gene encodes CDR1 SGDLS and CDR2 YYNGEE. V lost 7 bases, J lost 4 bases, and 8 bases stayed unmatched. CDR3 length: 14 residues. This CDR3 is CASGKTGGPYGYTF. CDR3 DNA sequence: TGTGCCAGCGGGAAGACAGGGGGGCCCTATGGCTACACCTTC.

DNA of the CDR3: TGTGCCAGCAGCCCCTTAGCGGGAGGCTACTACGAGCAGTACTTC. Amino acids: CASSPLAGGYYEQYF. This chain uses TRBV3-1 (or the pseudogene TRBV3-2) with TRBJ2-7, with 10 bases fitting TRBD2. In germline, CDR1 is LGHDT, CDR2 YNNKEL (reference sequence). The CDR3 has 15 amino acids. The ends lost 4 bases at V and 3 bases at J; junction bases unmatched: 6.

V gene TRBV3-1 (or the pseudogene TRBV3-2) combines with J gene TRBJ2-5; tentatively, D is TRBD1 (6 bases). This CDR3 contains 13 residues. In germline, CDR1 is LGHDT, CDR2 YNNKEL (reference sequence). V was clipped by 3 bases and J by 9 bases, with 14 bases between them. The CDR3 DNA is TGTGCCAGCAGCCAGCTGGGACAAGGGGCCCAGTACTTC. It yields the protein CASSQLGQGAQYF.

The chain couples TRBV24-1 to TRBJ1-4, with 9 nucleotides matching TRBD1. Germline V gives CDR1 KGHDR, CDR2 SFDVKD. With 4 bases clipped from V and 8 bases from J, the junction kept 4 bases outside the gene matches. The CDR3 runs to 14 residues. CDR3 residues: CATSETGTGEKLFF. DNA for the CDR3: TGTGCCACCAGTGAGACTGGGACAGGGGAAAAACTGTTTTTT.

The sample holds a few counts of this clone. The J gene is TRBJ2-7, the V gene TRBV27, with TRBD2 matching 9 bases. The CDR3 has 15 amino acids. After removal of 6 bases from V and 5 bases from J, the junction contained 11 bases not matched to a gene. CDR1 MNHEY and CDR2 SMNVEV come from the germline V gene (reference sequence). Here the CDR3 DNA reads TGTGCCAGCAGCCACGCGGGACTAGCTAGGCACGAGCAGTACTTC. This codes for CASSHAGLARHEQYF.